The T cell receptor (beta chain) described here comes from a study of cytomegalovirus exposure and HLA in healthy donors. Across the study: Roughly 180 million T cells yielded 120 million or so unique TCR beta sequences, as an earlier analysis found.

The CDR3 loop spans 15 amino acids. V was clipped by 2 bases and J by 9 bases; unmatched bases: 8. Germline V gene data show CDR1 as SEHNR and CDR2 as FQNEAQ (reference sequence). A multiplex PCR was run with 60 Vbeta primers and 13 Jbeta primers. TCRdb's table, derived via immunoSEQ multiplex PCR, lists solely in-frame clones and lacks some. The sample shows some 140,000 clones, 75% to 85% of them seen only once. The sequenced sample was PBMCs. This receptor was identified in a male donor in good health and CMV-seronegative. The genes are TRBV7-9 and TRBJ2-1; 9 nucleotides agree with TRBD2. This CDR3 reads CASSLRSAGGPEQFF. CDR3 in DNA: TGTGCCAGCAGCTTAAGGTCGGCGGGGGGGCCTGAGCAGTTCTTC.